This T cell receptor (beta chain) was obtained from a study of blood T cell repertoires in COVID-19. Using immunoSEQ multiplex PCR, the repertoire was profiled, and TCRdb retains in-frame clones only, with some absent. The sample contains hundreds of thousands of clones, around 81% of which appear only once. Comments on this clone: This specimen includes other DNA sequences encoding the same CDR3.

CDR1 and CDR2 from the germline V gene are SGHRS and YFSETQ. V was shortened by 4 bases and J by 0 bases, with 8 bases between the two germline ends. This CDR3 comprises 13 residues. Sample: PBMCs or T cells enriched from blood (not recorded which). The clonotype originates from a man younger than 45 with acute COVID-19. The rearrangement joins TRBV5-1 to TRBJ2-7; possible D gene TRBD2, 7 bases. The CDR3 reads CASSRGGSYEQYF. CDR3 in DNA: TGCGCCAGCAGCAGGGGGGGCTCCTACGAGCAGTACTTC.